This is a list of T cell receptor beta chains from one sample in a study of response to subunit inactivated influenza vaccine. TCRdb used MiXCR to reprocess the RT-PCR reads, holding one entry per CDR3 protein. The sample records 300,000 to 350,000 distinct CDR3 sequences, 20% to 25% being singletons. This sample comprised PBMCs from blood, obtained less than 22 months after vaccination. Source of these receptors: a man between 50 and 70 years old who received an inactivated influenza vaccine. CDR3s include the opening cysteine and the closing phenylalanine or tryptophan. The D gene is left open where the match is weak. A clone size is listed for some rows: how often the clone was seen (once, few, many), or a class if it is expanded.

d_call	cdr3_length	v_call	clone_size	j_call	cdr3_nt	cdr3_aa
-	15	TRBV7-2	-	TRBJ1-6	TGTGCCAGCAGCTTAGAGGCAGGGAGAGGTTCACCCCTCCACTTT	CASSLEAGRGSPLHF
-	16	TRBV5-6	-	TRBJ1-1	TGTGCCAGCAGCTTGGGCCCAGGGGATCGGGGAACTGAAGCTTTCTTT	CASSLGPGDRGTEAFF
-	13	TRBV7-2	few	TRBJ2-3	TGTGCCAGCAGCTTAGTAGGGGGAGCTACGCAGTATTTT	CASSLVGGATQYF
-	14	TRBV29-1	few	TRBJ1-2	TGCAGCGTTGAAGATCACCGGGGAGGGAATGGCTACACCTTC	CSVEDHRGGNGYTF
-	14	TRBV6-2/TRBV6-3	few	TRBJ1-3	TGTGCCAGCACCCCGGATCTCTCTGGAAACACCATATATTTT	CASTPDLSGNTIYF
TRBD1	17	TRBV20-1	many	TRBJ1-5	TGCAGTGCTAGGGGCCTACACGGGACAGGACCCAATCAGCCCCAGCATTTT	CSARGLHGTGPNQPQHF
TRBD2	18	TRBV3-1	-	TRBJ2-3	TGTGCCAGCAGCCAAGATAGTTCGCTAGCGGGGGGCACAGATACGCAGTATTTT	CASSQDSSLAGGTDTQYF
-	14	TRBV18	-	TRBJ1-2	TGTGCCAGCTCACCAAACGACAGGTCGGATGGCTACACCTTC	CASSPNDRSDGYTF
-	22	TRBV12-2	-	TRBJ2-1	TGTGCAAGTCGCTTAGGTTTTCGCTGTCCTAGCGGACCTAGGAGCTCCTACAATGAGCAGTTCTTC	CASRLGFRCPSGPRSSYNEQFF
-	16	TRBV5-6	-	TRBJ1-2	TGTGCCAGCAGCGGGCGGACAGTCATAGGTAGCTATGGCTACACCTTC	CASSGRTVIGSYGYTF
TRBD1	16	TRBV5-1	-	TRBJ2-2	TGCGCCAGCAGCTCGACCGGGACAGGGAACACCGGGGAGCTGTTTTTT	CASSSTGTGNTGELFF
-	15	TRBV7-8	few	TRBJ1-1	TGTGCCAGCAGCGCACGGAGAACGTTCGACACTGAAGCTTTCTTT	CASSARRTFDTEAFF
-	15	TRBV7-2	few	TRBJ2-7	TGTGCCAGCAGCTTAGAGGGGCCACCCACCTACGAGCAGTACTTC	CASSLEGPPTYEQYF
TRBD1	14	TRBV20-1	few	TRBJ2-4	TGCAGTGCTACACCCGGGACAGGGGGGAACATTCAGTACTTC	CSATPGTGGNIQYF
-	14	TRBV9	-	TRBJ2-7	TGTGCCAGCAGCGTAACGGGGGCGGGCTACGAGCAGTACTTC	CASSVTGAGYEQYF
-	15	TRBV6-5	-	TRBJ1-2	TGTGCCAGCAGTTACACGGACGGGAGCTACGATGGCTACACCTTC	CASSYTDGSYDGYTF
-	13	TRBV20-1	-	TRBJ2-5	TGCAGTGCAGGGGGATCCGGGACGGGGAGCCAGTACTTC	CSAGGSGTGSQYF
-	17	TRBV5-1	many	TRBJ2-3	TGCGCCAGCAGCGGAGGAGCCGGGACACCAGGGACAGATACGCAGTATTTT	CASSGGAGTPGTDTQYF
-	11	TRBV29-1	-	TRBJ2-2	TGCAGCGTTGCTCGCACCGGGGAGCTGTTTTTT	CSVARTGELFF
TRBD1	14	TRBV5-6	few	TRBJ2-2	TGTGCCAGCAGCTGGGACAGCACCTCCGGGGAGCTGTTTTTT	CASSWDSTSGELFF
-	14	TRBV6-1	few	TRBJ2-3	TGTGCCAGCAGTGACCGGGACAACACAGATACGCAGTATTTT	CASSDRDNTDTQYF
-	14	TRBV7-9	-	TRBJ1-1	TGTGCCAGCAGCACTGGACGGATGAACACTGAAGCTTTCTTT	CASSTGRMNTEAFF
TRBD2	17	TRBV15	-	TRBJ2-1	TGTGCCACCAGCAGAGCCCCTCTAGCGGGATTCTACAATGAGCAGTTCTTC	CATSRAPLAGFYNEQFF
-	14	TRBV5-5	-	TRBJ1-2	TGTGCCAGCAGCTTGGAGACAGCTTACTATCGCTACACCTTC	CASSLETAYYRYTF
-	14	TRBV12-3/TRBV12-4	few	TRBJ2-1	TGTGCCAGCAGTAAGAGTACAGGGCCTGGTGAGCAGTTCTTC	CASSKSTGPGEQFF
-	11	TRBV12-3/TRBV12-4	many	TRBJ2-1	TGTGCCAGCAGCCAATACAATGAGCAGTTCTTC	CASSQYNEQFF
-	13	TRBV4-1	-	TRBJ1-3	TGCGCCAGCAGCCAAGATACCGGGTTCACCATATATTTT	CASSQDTGFTIYF
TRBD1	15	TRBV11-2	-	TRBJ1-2	TGTGCCAGCAGCCTACAGGGGACGGCTAACTATGGCTACACCTTC	CASSLQGTANYGYTF
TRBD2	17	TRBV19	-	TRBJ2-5	TGTGCCAGTAGTACCCTAGGGGTAGCGGGAGATGGCAAGACCCAGTACTTC	CASSTLGVAGDGKTQYF
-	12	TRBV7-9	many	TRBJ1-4	TGTGCCAGCAGCTCAGGCCAGGAAAAACTGTTTTTT	CASSSGQEKLFF
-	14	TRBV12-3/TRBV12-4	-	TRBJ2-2	TGTGCCAGCAGGCTCGGTGAGAACACCGGGGAGCTGTTTTTT	CASRLGENTGELFF
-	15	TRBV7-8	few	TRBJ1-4	TGTGCCAGCAGCTTAGTTTCCGGGACCAAAGGAGAACTGTTTTTT	CASSLVSGTKGELFF
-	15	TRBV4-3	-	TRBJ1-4	TGCGCCAGCAGCCAAGATGTTAACTTCCGGCAAAAACTGTTTTTT	CASSQDVNFRQKLFF
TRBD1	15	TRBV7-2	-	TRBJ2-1	TGTGCCAGCAGCTTATGGGGACAGAGTACTAATGAGCAGTTCTTC	CASSLWGQSTNEQFF
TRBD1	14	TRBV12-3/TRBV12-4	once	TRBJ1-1	TGTGCCAGCACCCAAAGGACGACAGGGGCTGAAGCTTTCTTT	CASTQRTTGAEAFF
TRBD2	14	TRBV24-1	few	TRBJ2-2	TGTGCCACCTCAGCGGGAACGAACACCGGGGAGCTGTTTTTT	CATSAGTNTGELFF
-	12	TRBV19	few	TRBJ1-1	TGTGCCAGTAGTATGCGGAACACTGAAGCTTTCTTT	CASSMRNTEAFF
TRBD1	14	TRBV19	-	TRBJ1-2	TGTGCCAGTAGTATGGGACAGACTAACTATGGCTACACCTTC	CASSMGQTNYGYTF
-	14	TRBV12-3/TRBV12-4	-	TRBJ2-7	TGTGCCAGCACCCCGCCGGGGTTCTCCCACGAGCAGTACTTC	CASTPPGFSHEQYF
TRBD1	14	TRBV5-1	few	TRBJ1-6	TGCGCCAGCAGTTACGGACAGGAATATTCACCCCTCCACTTT	CASSYGQEYSPLHF
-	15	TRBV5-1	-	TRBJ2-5	TGCGCCAGCAGCTTGTATCCGGGAGAGGGAGAGACCCAGTACTTC	CASSLYPGEGETQYF
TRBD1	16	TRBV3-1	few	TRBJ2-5	TGTGCCAGCAGCCAAATACCGGGACAGGGGACAGAGACCCAGTACTTC	CASSQIPGQGTETQYF
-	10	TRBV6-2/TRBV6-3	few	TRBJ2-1	TGTGCCAGCAGCAACAATGAGCAGTTCTTC	CASSNNEQFF
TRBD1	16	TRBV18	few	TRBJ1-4	TGTGCCAGCTCACAGGACAGGCCTGCAACTAATGAAAAACTGTTTTTT	CASSQDRPATNEKLFF
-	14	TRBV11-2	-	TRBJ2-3	TGTGCCAGCAGCCCCGGGGTCTACACAAATACGCAGTATTTT	CASSPGVYTNTQYF
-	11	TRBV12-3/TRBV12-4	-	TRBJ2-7	TGTGCCAGCAGTAACAGAGTCGAGCAGTACTTC	CASSNRVEQYF
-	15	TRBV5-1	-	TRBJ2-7	TGCGCCAGCAGCTTGAGGTCCTTCCCCTCCTACGAGCAGTACTTC	CASSLRSFPSYEQYF
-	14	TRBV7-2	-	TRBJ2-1	TGTGCCAGCAGCTTAGATGGCAACTACAATGAGCAGTTCTTC	CASSLDGNYNEQFF
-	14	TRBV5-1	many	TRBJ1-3	TGCGCCAGCAGCTCACAGGGAGACAGAAACACCATATATTTT	CASSSQGDRNTIYF